The next 15 T cell receptor beta chains were all read from a single sample in a study of blood T cells in healthy people across ages. A second roughly 6 to 12 cycle PCR used barcoded and J-beta primers. TCRdb processed the 5' RACE reads anew with MiXCR; each CDR3 protein has one entry. The sample lists approximately 1.5 million distinct CDR3 sequences; less than 45% were seen once. Material for sequencing was blood. The receptors stem from a woman younger than 30 in good health.

This clonotype was observed a handful of times. V gene TRBV4-1 combines with J gene TRBJ2-1, with 9 bases matching TRBD2. J gave up 15 bases and V 0 bases, and 12 bases lay outside the gene matches. Per germline, CDR1 MGHRA and CDR2 YSYEKL. The CDR3 has 15 amino acids. The CDR3 DNA follows: TGCGCCAGCAGCCAAGACCCCGGGCTAGCGGGGTTCCTGTTCTTC. It translates to CASSQDPGLAGFLFF.

This clonotype was counted a few times. This sequence joins TRBV27 and TRBJ2-3; D remains unclear. The CDR3 spans 13 residues. Germline lookup yields CDR1 MNHEY and CDR2 SMNVEV (reference sequence). Between the trimmed V and J ends, which lost 6 bases and 4 bases, there was a span of 11 bases. CDR3 amino acids: CASSPFRPDTQYF. CDR3 nucleotides: TGTGCCAGCAGCCCTTTTCGCCCAGATACGCAGTATTTT.

This clonotype was seen more than once but under ten times. The rearrangement links TRBV5-1 to TRBJ1-1; D gene unclear. CDR1 is SGHRS and CDR2 is YFSETQ in the germline V gene. Trimming left V 4 bases short and J 2 bases short, with 15 bases between. CDR3 length equals 15 residues. CDR3: CASSAESARNTEAFF. The CDR3 DNA sequence: TGCGCCAGCAGCGCCGAGAGTGCAAGAAACACTGAAGCTTTCTTT. The full variable domain, rest sourced from reference TRBV5-1 and TRBJ1-1, is KAGVTQTPRYLIKTRGQQVTLSCSPISGHRSVSWYQQTPGQGLQFLFEYFSETQRNKGNFPGRFSGRQFSNSRSEMNVSTLELGDSALYLCASSAESARNTEAFFGQGTRLTVV.

The V gene is TRBV6-2 or TRBV6-3, the J gene TRBJ1-2, with 8 bases lining up with TRBD1. V trimming: 6 bases; J trimming: 8 bases; junction bases outside the gene matches: 5. Germline V gives CDR1 MNHEY, CDR2 SVGEGT. The CDR3 has 12 residues. The CDR3 region is CASRTTGEGYTF. CDR3 nucleotides: TGTGCCAGCAGGACGACAGGGGAGGGCTACACCTTC.

This clonotype was detected only once. The chain is built from TRBV20-1 and TRBJ2-7, with 9 bases that match TRBD1. The V and J ends lost 6 bases and 0 bases, in that order; junction bases with no gene match: 6. Germline V lookup: CDR1 DFQATT, CDR2 SNEGSKA (reference sequence). The CDR3 length is 14 residues. The CDR3 DNA is TGCAGTGCACAAGGGACAGGGAGCTCCTACGAGCAGTACTTC. Amino acid sequence: CSAQGTGSSYEQYF.

The V gene is TRBV18, the J gene TRBJ2-5; 7 nucleotides match TRBD1. The J call could be wrong; TRBJ2-7 is a better fit for the DNA end. The CDR3 has 14 residues. CDR1 is KGHSH, CDR2 LQKENI, per germline. In DNA, the CDR3 is TGTGCCAGCTCACCGAAGGGACAGTACAACGAGCAGTACTTC. It translates to CASSPKGQYNEQYF.

This clonotype was recorded a few times. The chain employs TRBV6-2 or TRBV6-3 and TRBJ2-5; D remains unclear. The CDR3 loop spans 14 amino acids. Trimming shortened V by 3 bases and J by 4 bases, and 12 bases separated the two germline ends. Germline values: CDR1 MNHEY, CDR2 SVGEGT. CDR3 sequence: CASSYRTGSETQYF. The CDR3 DNA follows: TGTGCCAGCAGTTATCGGACGGGTTCAGAGACCCAGTACTTC.

This clonotype was detected only a few times. The chain combines TRBV4-3 with TRBJ1-2, with 10 positions matching TRBD1. Germline assignment: CDR1 LGHNA and CDR2 YSLEER. The CDR3 has 14 amino acids. The J segment lost 5 bases and the V segment lost 4 bases, leaving 4 bases of the junction unmatched. The CDR3 here is CASSREGQGYGYTF. CDR3 sequence (DNA): TGCGCCAGCAGCCGGGAGGGACAGGGGTATGGCTACACCTTC.

This clonotype has just a few counts. This chain links TRBV27 with TRBJ2-7, with 7 bases identical to TRBD1. The CDR3 sequence is 14 residues long. V trimming: 8 bases; J trimming: 7 bases; junction bases outside the gene matches: 14. Per germline, CDR1 MNHEY and CDR2 SMNVEV (reference sequence). CDR3 loop: CASSDRNSFNEQYF. The CDR3 region has the DNA TGTGCCAGCTCGGACAGGAATAGTTTCAATGAGCAGTACTTC.

J is TRBJ1-5 and V is TRBV6-6; no definite D call. The CDR3 loop spans 15 amino acids. V gave up 2 bases and J gave up 4 bases, with 12 bases separating them. The germline gives CDR1 MNHNY, CDR2 SVGAGI (reference sequence). CDR3 coding DNA: TGTGCCAGCAGTTACGAGAGAGGCCATAATCAGCCCCAGCATTTT. Translating gives CASSYERGHNQPQHF.

This sequence joins TRBV5-6 and TRBJ2-6; D remains ambiguous. V shed 2 bases and J shed 1 base, with 7 bases lying between them. Germline CDR1 SGHDT, CDR2 YYEEEE. The CDR3 runs to 15 residues. This CDR3 is CASSFYGSGANVLTF. CDR3 sequence (DNA): TGTGCCAGCAGCTTTTATGGATCTGGGGCCAACGTCCTGACTTTC.

The CDR3 is CASTPTGWTEAFF. DNA for the CDR3: TGTGCCAGCACCCCTACAGGGTGGACTGAAGCTTTCTTT. This sequence joins TRBV6-5 and TRBJ1-1; D is possibly TRBD1 (6 bases). Trimming shortened V by 7 bases and J by 5 bases, and 14 bases separated the two germline ends. CDR3 length: 13 amino acids. Germline V gene data show CDR1 as MNHEY and CDR2 as SVGAGI.

The chain is built from TRBV29-1 and TRBJ2-1; 7 bases align to TRBD2. Germline V lookup: CDR1 SQVTM, CDR2 ANQGSEA. J lost 8 bases, V lost 5 bases, and 9 bases had no gene match. The CDR3 totals 13 residues. For the CDR3, the DNA is TGCAGCGTTACGGGAGGAGGGATCGATGAGCAGTTCTTC. This codes for CSVTGGGIDEQFF.

In this sample, this clonotype turned up many times. The chain couples TRBV20-1 to TRBJ1-2, with 10 bases aligning to TRBD1. Germline CDR1 is DFQATT and CDR2 is SNEGSKA (reference sequence). V trimming: 2 bases; J trimming: 0 bases; junction bases outside the gene matches: 6. CDR3 length: 16 residues. In DNA, the CDR3 is TGCAGTGCTAGATCTAGGACAGGGGGACCTAACTATGGCTACACCTTC. Translating gives CSARSRTGGPNYGYTF.

V is TRBV20-1 and J is TRBJ1-2; 7 bases are a match to TRBD1. CDR1 and CDR2 (germline): DFQATT, SNEGSKA (reference sequence). The CDR3 is made up of 19 amino acids. Trimming at V came to 3 bases and at J to 0 bases, leaving 19 bases not matched to a gene. CDR3 loop: CSASTIPSTGTIPNYGYTF. CDR3 DNA: TGCAGTGCTAGCACTATACCCTCGACAGGGACTATTCCTAACTATGGCTACACCTTC.